This TCR beta chain comes out of a study of memory CD4+ T cells and cytomegalovirus serostatus. Method: immunoSEQ multiplex PCR; TCRdb's copy keeps in-frame clones and lacks some. The data show about 100,000 clones, roughly 80% seen once. On this clone: The antigen is undetermined.

Findings and caveats of the study: 67 of 164 known CMV-associated TCRbeta sequences appeared in CD4+ memory. Suggested: most of the CMV-linked TCR signature lies in CD4+ memory cells. CMV serostatus prediction reached median AUC approximately 0.95, or 0.91 with US-trained model.

The sort gate was single viable CD3+CD4+CD8-CD45RO+ cells for memory CD4+ T cells. This sequence was found in an adult in good health and CMV-seropositive. The sample taken for sequencing was memory CD4+ T cells from blood.

As DNA, the CDR3 is TGCAGCGTTAACGAAGGGACTAGCGGGGAGGATGAGCAGTTCTTC. It is translated as CSVNEGTSGEDEQFF. The rearrangement joins TRBV29-1 to TRBJ2-1, with 13 bases matching TRBD2. CDR1 SQVTM and CDR2 ANQGSEA come from the germline V gene. The V gene end was trimmed by 5 bases and the J gene end by 8 bases; junction bases not matched to a gene: 9. The CDR3 extends over 15 amino acids.